This T cell receptor beta chain was sequenced in a study of blood T cell repertoires in COVID-19. Study in general: Nucleic acid was either cDNA or gDNA, and it came from T cells, B-cell-depleted T cells, or PBMCs.

This CDR3 region has 17 residues. Method: immunoSEQ multiplex PCR; TCRdb's copy keeps in-frame clones and lacks some. The repertoire includes about 260,000 clones, about 89% of them detected once, and roughly 9.8% sits in the top ten. The TCR was taken from a man aged 40-50 years who had recovered from COVID-19. Sequenced: peripheral blood. The V gene is TRBV21-1, the J gene TRBJ2-1; the DNA was not used to check the table's D call, TRBD2. TRBV21-1 is a known pseudogene. The DNA for the CDR3 is TGTGCCAGCAGCAAGGGGACTAGCGGGAGAGATATCAATGAGCAGTTCTTC. Residues: CASSKGTSGRDINEQFF.